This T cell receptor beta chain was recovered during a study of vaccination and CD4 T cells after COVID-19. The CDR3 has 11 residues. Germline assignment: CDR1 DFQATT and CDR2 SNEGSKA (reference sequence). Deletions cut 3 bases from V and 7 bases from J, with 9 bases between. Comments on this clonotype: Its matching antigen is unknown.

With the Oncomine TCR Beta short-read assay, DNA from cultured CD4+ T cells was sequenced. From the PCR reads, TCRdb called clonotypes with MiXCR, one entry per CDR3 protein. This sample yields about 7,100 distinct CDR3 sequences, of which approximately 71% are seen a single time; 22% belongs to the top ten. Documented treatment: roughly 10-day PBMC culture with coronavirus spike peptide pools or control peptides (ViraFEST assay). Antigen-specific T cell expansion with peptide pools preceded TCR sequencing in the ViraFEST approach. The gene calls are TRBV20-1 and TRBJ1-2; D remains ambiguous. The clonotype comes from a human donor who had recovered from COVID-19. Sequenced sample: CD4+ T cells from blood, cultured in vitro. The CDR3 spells CSASRPSGYTF. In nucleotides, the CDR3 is TGCAGTGCTAGCAGGCCGTCTGGCTACACCTTC.